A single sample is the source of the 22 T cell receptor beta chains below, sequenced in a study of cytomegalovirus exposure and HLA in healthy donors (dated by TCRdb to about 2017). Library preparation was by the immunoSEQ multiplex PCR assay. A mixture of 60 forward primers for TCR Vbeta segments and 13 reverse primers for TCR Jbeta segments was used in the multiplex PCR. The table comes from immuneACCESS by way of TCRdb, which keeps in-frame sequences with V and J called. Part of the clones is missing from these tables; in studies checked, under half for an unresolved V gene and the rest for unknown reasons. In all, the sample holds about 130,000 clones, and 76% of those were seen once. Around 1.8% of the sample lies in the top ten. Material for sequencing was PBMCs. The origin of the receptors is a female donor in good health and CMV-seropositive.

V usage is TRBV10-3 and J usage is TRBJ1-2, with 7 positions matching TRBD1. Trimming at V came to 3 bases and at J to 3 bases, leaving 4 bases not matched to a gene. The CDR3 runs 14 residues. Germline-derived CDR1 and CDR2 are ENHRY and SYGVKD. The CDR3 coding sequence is TGTGCCATCAGTGACCCGGGACAGCACTATGGCTACACCTTC. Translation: CAISDPGQHYGYTF.

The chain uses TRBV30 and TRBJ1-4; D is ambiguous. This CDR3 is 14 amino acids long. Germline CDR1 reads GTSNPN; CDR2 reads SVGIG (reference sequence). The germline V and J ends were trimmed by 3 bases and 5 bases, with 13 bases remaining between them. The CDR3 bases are TGTGCCTGGAGAGATAAGTTAGTCAATGAAAAACTGTTTTTT. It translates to CAWRDKLVNEKLFF.

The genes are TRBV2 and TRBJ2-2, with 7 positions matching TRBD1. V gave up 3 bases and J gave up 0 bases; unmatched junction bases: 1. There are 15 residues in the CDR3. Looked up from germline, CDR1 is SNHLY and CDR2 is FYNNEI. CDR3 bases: TGTGCCAGCAGTGAGGACAGGACGAACACCGGGGAGCTGTTTTTT. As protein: CASSEDRTNTGELFF.

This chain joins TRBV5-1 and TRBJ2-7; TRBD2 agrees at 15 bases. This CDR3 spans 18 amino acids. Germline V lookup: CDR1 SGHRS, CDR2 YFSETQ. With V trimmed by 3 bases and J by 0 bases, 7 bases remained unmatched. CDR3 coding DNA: TGCGCCAGCAGCTCTGGGACTAGCGGGGGGAGCGGCTCCTACGAGCAGTACTTC. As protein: CASSSGTSGGSGSYEQYF.

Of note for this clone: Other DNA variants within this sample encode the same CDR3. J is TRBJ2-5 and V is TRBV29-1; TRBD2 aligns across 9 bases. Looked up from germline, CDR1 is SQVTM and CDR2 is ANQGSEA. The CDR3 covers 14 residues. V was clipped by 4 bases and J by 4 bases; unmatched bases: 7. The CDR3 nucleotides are TGCAGCGTTGTTGGAGCGGGAGGTGGAGAGACCCAGTACTTC. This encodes CSVVGAGGGETQYF.

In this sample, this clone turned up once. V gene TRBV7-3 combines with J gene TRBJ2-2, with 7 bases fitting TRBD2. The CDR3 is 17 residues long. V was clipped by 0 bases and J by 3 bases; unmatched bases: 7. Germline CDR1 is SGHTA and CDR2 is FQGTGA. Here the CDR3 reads CASSLTGGALDTGELFF. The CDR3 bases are TGTGCCAGCAGCTTAACGGGAGGGGCGTTGGACACCGGGGAGCTGTTTTTT.

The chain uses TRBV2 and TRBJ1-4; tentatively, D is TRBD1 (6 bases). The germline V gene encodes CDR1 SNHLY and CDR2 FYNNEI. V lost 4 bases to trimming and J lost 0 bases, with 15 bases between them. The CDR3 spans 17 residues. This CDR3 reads CASSGDNTPATNEKLFF. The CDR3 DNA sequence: TGTGCCAGCAGTGGGGACAACACCCCTGCAACTAATGAAAAACTGTTTTTT.

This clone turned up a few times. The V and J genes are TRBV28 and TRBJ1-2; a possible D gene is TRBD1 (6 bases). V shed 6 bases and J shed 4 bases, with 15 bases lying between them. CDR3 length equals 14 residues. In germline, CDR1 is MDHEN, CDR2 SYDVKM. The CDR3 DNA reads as TGTGCCAGCAGCCACCGGGGGGGGCCCTATGGCTACACCTTC. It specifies CASSHRGGPYGYTF.

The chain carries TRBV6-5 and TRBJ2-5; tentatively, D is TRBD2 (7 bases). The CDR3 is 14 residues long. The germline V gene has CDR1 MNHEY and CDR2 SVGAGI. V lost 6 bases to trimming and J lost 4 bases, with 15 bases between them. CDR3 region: CASRHVRGGETQYF. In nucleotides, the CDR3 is TGTGCCAGCAGGCACGTGAGGGGGGGAGAGACCCAGTACTTC.

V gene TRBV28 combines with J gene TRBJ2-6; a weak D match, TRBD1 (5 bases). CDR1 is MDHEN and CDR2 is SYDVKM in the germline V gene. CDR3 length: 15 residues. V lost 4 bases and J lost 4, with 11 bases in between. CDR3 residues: CASSYQGFGANVLTF. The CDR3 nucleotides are TGTGCCAGCAGTTATCAGGGTTTCGGGGCCAACGTCCTGACTTTC.

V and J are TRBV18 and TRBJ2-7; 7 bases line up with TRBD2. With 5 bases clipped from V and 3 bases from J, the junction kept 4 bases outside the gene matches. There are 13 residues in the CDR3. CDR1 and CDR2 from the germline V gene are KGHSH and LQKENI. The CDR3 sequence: CASSKGGSYEQYF. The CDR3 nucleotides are TGTGCCAGCTCAAAGGGCGGGAGCTACGAGCAGTACTTC.

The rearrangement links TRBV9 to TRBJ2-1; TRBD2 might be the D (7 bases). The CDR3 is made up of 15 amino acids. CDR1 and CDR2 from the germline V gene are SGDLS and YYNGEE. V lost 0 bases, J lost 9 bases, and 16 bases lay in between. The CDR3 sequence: CASSVEGGGPREQFF. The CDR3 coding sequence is TGTGCCAGCAGCGTAGAAGGGGGAGGGCCTCGTGAGCAGTTCTTC.

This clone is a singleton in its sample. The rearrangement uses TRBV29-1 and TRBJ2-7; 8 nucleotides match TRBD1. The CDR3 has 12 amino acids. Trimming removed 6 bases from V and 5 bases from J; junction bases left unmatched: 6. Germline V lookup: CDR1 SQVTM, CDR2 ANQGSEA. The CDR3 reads CSVGTGSHEQYF. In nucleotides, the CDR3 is TGCAGCGTGGGGACAGGATCCCACGAGCAGTACTTC.

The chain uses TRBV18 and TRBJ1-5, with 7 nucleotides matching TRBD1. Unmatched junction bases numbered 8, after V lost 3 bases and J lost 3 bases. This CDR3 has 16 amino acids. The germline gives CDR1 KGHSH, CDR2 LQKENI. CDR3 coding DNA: TGTGCCAGCTCACCCTTCAACGGACAGGCCAATCAGCCCCAGCATTTT. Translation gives CASSPFNGQANQPQHF.

CDR3 residues: CASSRNQVNNEQFF. The CDR3 DNA follows: TGTGCCAGCAGCCGAAATCAGGTTAACAATGAGCAGTTCTTC. The genes are TRBV11-3 and TRBJ2-1; unclear D gene. From germline, CDR1 is SGHNT and CDR2 YENEEA. The V gene lost 5 bases and the J gene lost 5 bases, with 13 bases spanning the gap. The CDR3 contains 14 residues.

CDR3 region: CASSGQANEKLFF. The CDR3 DNA reads as TGCGCCAGCAGCGGACAGGCTAATGAAAAACTGTTTTTT. The chain is built from TRBV5-1 and TRBJ1-4; 7 nucleotides agree with TRBD1. This CDR3 spans 13 amino acids. Germline V gene data show CDR1 as SGHRS and CDR2 as YFSETQ. J was trimmed by 3 bases and V by 4 bases; bases with no gene match: 0.

CDR3 coding DNA: TGTGCCAGCTCTCCTAGACAGGGGGCCTACGAGCAGTACTTC. Translated, it gives CASSPRQGAYEQYF. The V and J genes are TRBV18 and TRBJ2-7; TRBD1 agrees at 9 bases. Trimming cost V 6 bases and J 2 bases; bases outside gene matches: 5. The germline CDR1 and CDR2 sequences are KGHSH and LQKENI. The CDR3 consists of 14 residues.

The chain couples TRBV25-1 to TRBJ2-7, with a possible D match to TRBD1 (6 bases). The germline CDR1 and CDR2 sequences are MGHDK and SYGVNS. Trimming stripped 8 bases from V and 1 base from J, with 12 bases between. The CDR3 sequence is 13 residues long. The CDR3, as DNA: TGTGCCAGCTCGCCGGACAGTTCCTACGAGCAGTACTTC. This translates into CASSPDSSYEQYF.

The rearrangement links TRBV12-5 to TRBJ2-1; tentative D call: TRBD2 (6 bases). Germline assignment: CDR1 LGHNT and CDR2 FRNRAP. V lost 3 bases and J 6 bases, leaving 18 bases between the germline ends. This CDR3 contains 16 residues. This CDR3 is CASGFTLAGLLNEQFF. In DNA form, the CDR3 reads TGTGCTAGTGGTTTCACCTTGGCGGGACTCCTCAATGAGCAGTTCTTC.

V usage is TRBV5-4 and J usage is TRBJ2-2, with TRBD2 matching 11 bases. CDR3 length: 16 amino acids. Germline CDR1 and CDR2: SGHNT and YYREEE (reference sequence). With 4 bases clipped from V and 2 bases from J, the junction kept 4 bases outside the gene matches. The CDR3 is CASSTGTSGNTGELFF. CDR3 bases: TGTGCCAGCAGCACCGGGACTAGCGGCAACACCGGGGAGCTGTTTTTT. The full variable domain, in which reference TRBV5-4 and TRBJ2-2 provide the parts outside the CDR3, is ETGVTQSPTHLIKTRGQQVTLRCSSQSGHNTVSWYQQALGQGPQFIFQYYREEENGRGNFPPRFSGLQFPNYSSELNVNALELDDSALYLCASSTGTSGNTGELFFGEGSRLTVL.

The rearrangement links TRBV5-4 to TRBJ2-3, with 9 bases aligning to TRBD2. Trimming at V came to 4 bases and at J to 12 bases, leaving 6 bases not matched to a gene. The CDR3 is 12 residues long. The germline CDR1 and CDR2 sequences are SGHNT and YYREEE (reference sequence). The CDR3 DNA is TGTGCCAGCAGCCGATGGACTAGCGAACAGTATTTT. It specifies CASSRWTSEQYF. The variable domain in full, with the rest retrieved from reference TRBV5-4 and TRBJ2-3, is ETGVTQSPTHLIKTRGQQVTLRCSSQSGHNTVSWYQQALGQGPQFIFQYYREEENGRGNFPPRFSGLQFPNYSSELNVNALELDDSALYLCASSRWTSEQYFGPGTRLTVL.

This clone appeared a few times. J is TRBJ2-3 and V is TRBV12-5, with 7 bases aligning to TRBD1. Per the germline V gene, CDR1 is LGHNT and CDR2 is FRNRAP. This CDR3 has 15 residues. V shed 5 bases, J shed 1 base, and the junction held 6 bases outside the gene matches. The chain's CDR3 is CASGAPGGGTDTQYF. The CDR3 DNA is TGTGCTAGTGGTGCCCCAGGGGGAGGCACAGATACGCAGTATTTT. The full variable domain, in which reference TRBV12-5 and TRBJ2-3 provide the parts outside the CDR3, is DARVTQTPRHKVTEMGQEVTMRCQPILGHNTVFWYRQTMMQGLELLAYFRNRAPLDDSGMPKDRFSAEMPDATLATLKIQPSEPRDSAVYFCASGAPGGGTDTQYFGPGTRLTVL.